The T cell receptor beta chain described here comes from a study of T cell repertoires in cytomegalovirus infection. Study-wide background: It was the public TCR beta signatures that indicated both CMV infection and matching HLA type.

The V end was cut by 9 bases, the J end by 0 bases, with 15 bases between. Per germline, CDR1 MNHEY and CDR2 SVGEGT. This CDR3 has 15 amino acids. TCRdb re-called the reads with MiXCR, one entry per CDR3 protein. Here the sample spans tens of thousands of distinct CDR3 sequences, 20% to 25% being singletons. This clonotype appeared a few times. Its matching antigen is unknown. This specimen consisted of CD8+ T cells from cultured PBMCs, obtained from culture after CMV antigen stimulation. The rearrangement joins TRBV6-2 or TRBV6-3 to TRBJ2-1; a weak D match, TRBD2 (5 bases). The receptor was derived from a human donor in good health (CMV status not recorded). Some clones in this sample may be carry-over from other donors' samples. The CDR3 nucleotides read TGTGCCAGTTCCAAAGCGGAAAGCTCCTACAATGAGCAGTTCTTC. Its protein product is CASSKAESSYNEQFF.